This T cell receptor beta chain was retrieved from a study of control samples from healthy donors and cancer patients. The protocol was immunoSEQ multiplex PCR, while the TCRdb copy is restricted to in-frame clones and leaves out a portion. Found here are under 150,000 clones, around 87% of them singletons; the top ten hold 2.5% to 3.5%. The clonotype was recovered from a man between 60 and 70 years old in good health. Sequenced: blood.

The CDR3 here is CASRLPGSSGANVLTF. The CDR3 region has the DNA TGTGCCAGCAGACTCCCCGGGTCTTCTGGGGCCAACGTCCTGACTTTC. The V gene is TRBV6-6, the J gene TRBJ2-6; D is uncertain. Trimming pared 6 bases from V and 1 base from J, leaving 13 bases between. CDR1 is MNHNY and CDR2 is SVGAGI in the germline V gene (reference sequence). The CDR3 runs to 16 residues.